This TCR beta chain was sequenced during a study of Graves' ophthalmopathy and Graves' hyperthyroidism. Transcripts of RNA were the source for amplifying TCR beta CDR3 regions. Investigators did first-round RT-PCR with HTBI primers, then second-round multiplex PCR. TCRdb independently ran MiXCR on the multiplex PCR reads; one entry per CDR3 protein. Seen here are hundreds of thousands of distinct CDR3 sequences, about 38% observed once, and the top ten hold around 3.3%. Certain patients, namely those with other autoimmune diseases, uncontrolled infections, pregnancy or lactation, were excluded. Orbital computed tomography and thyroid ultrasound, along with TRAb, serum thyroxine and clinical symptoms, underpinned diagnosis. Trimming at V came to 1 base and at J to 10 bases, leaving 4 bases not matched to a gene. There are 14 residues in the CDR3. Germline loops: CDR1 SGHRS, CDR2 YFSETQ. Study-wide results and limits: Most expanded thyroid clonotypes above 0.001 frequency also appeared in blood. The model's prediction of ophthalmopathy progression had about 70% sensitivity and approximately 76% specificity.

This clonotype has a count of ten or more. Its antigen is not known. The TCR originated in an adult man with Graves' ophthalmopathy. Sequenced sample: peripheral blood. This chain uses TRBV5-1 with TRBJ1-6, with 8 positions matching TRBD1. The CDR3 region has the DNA TGCGCCAGCAGCTTGTTCACAGGGGGATCACCCCTCCACTTT. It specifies CASSLFTGGSPLHF.